This TCR beta chain comes out of a study of shared clonotypes between healthy human individuals. This clone has a single count. Its antigen remains unknown. Study-level points and caveats: Limitation of the genetic and exposure-history diversity represented came from the few donors. Investigators collected only blood, and repertoires in tissues likely differ.

Sequencing used immunoSEQ multiplex PCR; TCRdb keeps in-frame clones, though not all of them. The sample has around 1.1 million clones, about 80% seen once. The germline V and J ends were trimmed by 1 base and 1 base, with 7 bases remaining between them. Germline loops: CDR1 SSHAT, CDR2 FNYEAQ (reference sequence). The CDR3 is 14 residues long. Sequencing used memory CD4+ T cells from PBMCs. Subset reported: CD45RA-negative fraction. The V call is TRBV7-7, the J call TRBJ1-1; D is unclear. The clonotype originates from a man between 18 and 29 years old in good health. Some clones in this sample may be carry-over from other donors' samples. The DNA for the CDR3 is TGTGCCAGCAGCTTAGGACCGGGGAACACTGAAGCTTTCTTT. Amino acid sequence: CASSLGPGNTEAFF. Complete variable domain (other parts from reference TRBV7-7 and TRBJ1-1): GAGVSQSPRYKVTKRGQDVTLRCDPISSHATLYWYQQALGQGPEFLTYFNYEAQPDKSGLPSDRFSAERPEGSISTLTIQRTEQRDSAMYRCASSLGPGNTEAFFGQGTRLTVV.